This TCR beta chain stems from a study of OX40 agonist ivuxolimab in advanced cancers. CDR1 is PRHDT and CDR2 is FYEKMQ in the germline V gene (reference sequence). V was pared by 5 bases and J by 10 bases, with 16 bases between. The CDR3 has 13 residues. Broader study findings: More expanded clones were found, on average, in CD8+ than in CD4+ T cells. In the expanded peripheral T cells, antigen specificity was never determined. The study observed clonal expansion of CD4+ and CD8+ blood T cells by week 6 at 0.1 to 3.0 mg/kg.

With respect to this clone: Its specificity is unknown.

Data came from immunoSEQ multiplex PCR; TCRdb stores just in-frame clones and leaves some out. The repertoire holds about 80,000 clones, with about 90% as singletons. This chain connects TRBV13 to TRBJ2-3; D unresolved. Specimen: CD4+ or CD8+ T cells sorted from blood, collected in a trial of the OX40 agonist ivuxolimab. This TCR derives from an adult with an advanced solid tumor such as melanoma, head and neck, liver or kidney cancer. CDR3 loop: CASSLSLLEAQYF. The CDR3 nucleotides read TGTGCCAGCAGCCTTTCTTTATTGGAAGCGCAGTATTTT.